The table lists the clone carrying this TCR beta chain with a few counts. Its antigen is unidentified. The record originates from a study of post-analysis software for immune sequencing data. At the level of the study: Patients had relapsing-remitting, secondary progressive or progressive-relapsing multiple sclerosis; some lacked subtype. Study results and caveats: When compared against controls, multiple sclerosis patients showed significantly lower normalized Chao1 diversity. Clustering by F measure revealed strong co-clustering among samples prepared together in one batch.

Prepared libraries of TCR beta cDNA carried unique molecular identifiers. T cells numbering roughly 1 to 10 million yielded about 500,000 cDNA molecules. Each CDR3 protein gets one entry after TCRdb re-called the PCR reads with MiXCR. The table lists hundreds of thousands of distinct CDR3 sequences, roughly 30% of them singletons. The sequenced sample was blood. The sequence derives from a girl between 5 and 17 years old with multiple sclerosis.

In nucleotides, the CDR3 is TGCGCCAGCAGCTTGGCCGAGCGGGGGCCCTACAATGAGCAGTTCTTC. Amino acid sequence: CASSLAERGPYNEQFF. V and J are TRBV5-1 and TRBJ2-1, with 8 nucleotides matching TRBD2. The trim removed 0 bases at V and 2 bases at J, leaving 4 bases unmatched. Looked up from germline, CDR1 is SGHRS and CDR2 is YFSETQ. The CDR3 is 16 amino acids.